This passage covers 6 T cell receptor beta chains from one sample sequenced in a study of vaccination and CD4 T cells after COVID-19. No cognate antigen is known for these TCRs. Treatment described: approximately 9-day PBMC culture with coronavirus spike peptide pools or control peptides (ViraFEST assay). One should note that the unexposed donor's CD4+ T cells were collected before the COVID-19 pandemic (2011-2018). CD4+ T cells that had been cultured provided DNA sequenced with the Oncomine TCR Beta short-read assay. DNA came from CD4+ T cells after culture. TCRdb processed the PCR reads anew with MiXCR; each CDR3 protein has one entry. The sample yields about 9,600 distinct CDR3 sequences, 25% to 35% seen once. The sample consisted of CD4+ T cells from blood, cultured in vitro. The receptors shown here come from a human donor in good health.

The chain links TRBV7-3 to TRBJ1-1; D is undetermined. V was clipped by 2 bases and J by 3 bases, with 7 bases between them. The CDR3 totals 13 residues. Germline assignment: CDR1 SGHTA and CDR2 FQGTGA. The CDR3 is CASSLFSYTEAFF. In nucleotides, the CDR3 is TGTGCCAGCAGCTTATTTAGTTACACTGAAGCTTTCTTT.

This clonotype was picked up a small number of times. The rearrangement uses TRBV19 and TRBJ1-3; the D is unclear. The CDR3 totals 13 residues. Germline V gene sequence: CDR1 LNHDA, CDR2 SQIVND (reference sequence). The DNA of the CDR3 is TGTGCGACAACCCAGAGCTCTGGAAACACCATATATTTT. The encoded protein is CATTQSSGNTIYF. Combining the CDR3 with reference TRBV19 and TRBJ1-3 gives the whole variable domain DGGITQSPKYLFRKEGQNVTLSCEQNLNHDAMYWYRQDPGQGLRLIYYSQIVNDFQKGDIAEGYSVSREKKESFPLTVTSAQKNPTAFYLCATTQSSGNTIYFGEGSWLTVV.

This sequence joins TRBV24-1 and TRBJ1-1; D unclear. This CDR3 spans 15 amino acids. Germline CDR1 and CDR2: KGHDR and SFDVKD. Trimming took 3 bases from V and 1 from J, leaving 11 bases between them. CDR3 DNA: TGTGCCACCAGTGATCCCTCCGGGTCGAACACTGAAGCTTTCTTT. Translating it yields CATSDPSGSNTEAFF.

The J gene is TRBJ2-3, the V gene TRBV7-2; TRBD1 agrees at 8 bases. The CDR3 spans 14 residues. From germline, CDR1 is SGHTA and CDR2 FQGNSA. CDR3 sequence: CASAEDRVIDTQYF. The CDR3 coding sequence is TGTGCTTCTGCCGAGGACAGGGTGATAGATACGCAGTATTTT. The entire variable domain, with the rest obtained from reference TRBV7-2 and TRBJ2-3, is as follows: GAGVSQSPSNKVTEKGKDVELRCDPISGHTALYWYRQSLGQGLEFLIYFQGNSAPDKSGLPSDRFSAERTGGSVSTLTIQRTQQEDSAVYLCASAEDRVIDTQYFGPGTRLTVL.

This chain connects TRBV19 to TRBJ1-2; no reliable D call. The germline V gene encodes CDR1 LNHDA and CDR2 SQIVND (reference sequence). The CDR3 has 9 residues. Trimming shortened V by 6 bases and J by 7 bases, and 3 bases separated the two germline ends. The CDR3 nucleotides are TGTGCCAGTAGGTGTGGCTACACCTTC. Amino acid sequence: CASRCGYTF.

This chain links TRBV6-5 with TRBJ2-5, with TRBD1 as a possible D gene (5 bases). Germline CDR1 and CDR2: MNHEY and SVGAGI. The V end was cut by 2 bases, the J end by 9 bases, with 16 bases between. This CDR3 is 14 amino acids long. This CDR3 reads CASSYGASPMAQYF. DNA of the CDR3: TGTGCCAGCAGTTACGGGGCCAGCCCTATGGCCCAGTACTTC.